This TCR beta chain comes out of a study of T cell responses to AZD1222 COVID-19 vaccine listed by TCRdb under 2021. Context from the whole study: AZD1222 recipients with second doses at about 4 weeks or about 12 weeks were pooled, because spike-specific TCR depth and breadth did not differ between schedules. TCR sequencing covered about 230 trial participants: 200 to 220 given two doses of AZD1222 and about 26 given two doses of MenACWY control vaccine. Enrollment into the trials was organized by age into subgroups of 18-55, 56-69 and 70-plus years, and those subgroups contained roughly 150, 30 and 60 TCR-sequenced participants, respectively.

The CDR3 regions of human TCRbeta chains were subjected to immunosequencing. Per the original workflow: TCRs in the repertoires were compared against a reference library of SARS-CoV-2-specific TCRs that had been generated with the MIRA antigen-specificity platform. Breadth was defined as the fraction of unique TCRs that were SARS-CoV-2-associated, and depth was defined as the fraction of total T cells that were SARS-CoV-2-associated. Using the MIRA data, each spike-specific TCR was assigned both to the spike region to which the TCR was reactive and to a CD4 or CD8 class. Log10-transformed breadth and depth values were compared by one-way ANOVA with Sidak's multiple comparisons tests. TCRdb holds this immuneACCESS table with in-frame rearrangements only. Some clones are missing; in checked studies, unresolved V genes explain under half, and the rest has no known cause. That table is the source of V, J and clone size, and D and trimming were worked out from the DNA. Across this sample there are tens of thousands of clones, with over 85% seen only once. The ten largest clones add up to about 2.2% of the sample.

For CDR1 and CDR2, the germline V gene lists SGHRS and YFSETQ. V drops 7 bases and J drops 7 bases, leaving 12 bases in between. Its CDR3 holds 12 amino acids, cysteine through phenylalanine. The DNA shown is the 36-base CDR3, in frame from base 1. General conclusions and limits of the study: Conclusions about previously exposed vaccinees were limited because only a handful of AZD1222 recipients were SARS-CoV-2 seropositive at baseline. Reportedly, almost half of the unique spike-specific TCRs recognized epitopes lying outside the regions that are mutated in the B.1.351 and B.1.1.7 variants. Because no samples from the day 14 peak response were available, repertoires could be characterized only after the peak T cell response. Most participants were white British and females outnumbered males, and the authors suggested that clonal diversity may have been underestimated. A significant rise in spike-specific TCR breadth and depth was observed after two AZD1222 doses relative to day 0 and relative to MenACWY recipients. In the small 56-69-year group, the increase in depth fell short of significance, most likely because of low power. Vaccine-associated CD4 TCRs spanned the whole spike protein, with dominant responses in regions 160-218 and 743-854.

Note on this clone: What antigen it recognizes has not been identified. Nothing much larger sits one base from this clone, and base qualities are not available.

In light of the paper, this sample's time point label describes: baseline before first vaccination. Vaccinee samples were obtained from the UK trials COV001 and COV002, which included a single-blind randomized controlled phase 2/3 trial of AZD1222 (ChAdOx1 nCoV-19) in healthy adults. For TCRbeta chain sequencing, PBMC samples from trial participants were taken at day 0 and at day 28 after the second dose. The sequence was obtained from an adult in good health. Recombination linked TRBV5-1 to TRBJ2-1, with no reliable assignment of the D segment. The sample here was peripheral blood, taken on day 0 of AZD1222 vaccination. Here is the DNA: TGCGCCAGCGATGACTCGGAGAATGAGCAGTTCTTC. Its protein reads: CASDDSENEQFF.